The rows below give T cell receptor beta chains drawn from one sample of a study of blood T cell repertoires in COVID-19. Repertoires were generated with immunoSEQ multiplex PCR, while TCRdb's copy carries only in-frame clones and drops some. Among 220,000 or so clones listed, about 88% were seen once. The sequenced material came from peripheral blood. These receptors originate from a woman aged 45-65 years with COVID-19, enrolled during active disease. The CDR3 runs from the conserved cysteine through the conserved F or W. A D gene is named only where the DNA matches it firmly. The size of a clone is reported for some rows only, either as once, few or many, or as a class for expanded clones.

CDR3aa: CASVGISYNEQFF
CDR3nt: TGTGCCAGCGTCGGGATCTCCTACAATGAGCAGTTCTTC
v_gene: TRBV11-3
d_gene: -
abundance: -
j_gene: TRBJ2-1

CDR3aa: CASSPTSGGSYEQYF
CDR3nt: TGTGCCAGCAGTCCCACTAGCGGGGGGTCCTACGAGCAGTACTTC
v_gene: TRBV27
d_gene: TRBD2
abundance: -
j_gene: TRBJ2-7

CDR3aa: CASSIDHRGSYGYTF
CDR3nt: TGTGCCAGTAGTATAGATCACCGAGGAAGTTATGGCTACACCTTC
v_gene: TRBV19
d_gene: -
abundance: -
j_gene: TRBJ1-2

CDR3aa: CASSQGQGTGELFF
CDR3nt: TGTGCCAGCAGCCAGGGGCAGGGGACCGGGGAGCTGTTTTTT
v_gene: TRBV3-1/TRBV3-2
d_gene: -
abundance: -
j_gene: TRBJ2-2

CDR3aa: CASSLVLGGSETQYF
CDR3nt: TGTGCCAGCAGTTTAGTCCTAGGGGGCTCCGAGACCCAGTACTTC
v_gene: TRBV28
d_gene: TRBD1
abundance: -
j_gene: TRBJ2-5

CDR3aa: CSVRRGANTEAFF
CDR3nt: TGCAGCGTTAGGCGGGGCGCGAACACTGAAGCTTTCTTT
v_gene: TRBV29-1
d_gene: -
abundance: -
j_gene: TRBJ1-1

CDR3aa: CASSFQTGLNTEAFF
CDR3nt: TGTGCCAGCAGCTTCCAGACAGGTTTGAACACTGAAGCTTTCTTT
v_gene: TRBV9
d_gene: -
abundance: few
j_gene: TRBJ1-1

CDR3aa: CASSSRGPVGNQPQHF
CDR3nt: TGTGCCAGCAGCTCCAGGGGGCCGGTTGGCAATCAGCCCCAGCATTTT
v_gene: TRBV7-9
d_gene: TRBD1
abundance: -
j_gene: TRBJ1-5

CDR3aa: CASSAQGGSPLHF
CDR3nt: TGTGCCAGTAGTGCACAGGGTGGATCACCCCTCCACTTT
v_gene: TRBV19
d_gene: -
abundance: few
j_gene: TRBJ1-6

CDR3aa: CASSLGRTVYEQYF
CDR3nt: TGCGCCAGCAGCTTGGGTCGGACAGTCTACGAGCAGTACTTC
v_gene: TRBV5-1
d_gene: -
abundance: -
j_gene: TRBJ2-7

CDR3aa: CASSKGKGQGITEAFF
CDR3nt: TGTGCCAGCAGCAAAGGAAAGGGACAGGGGATTACTGAAGCTTTCTTT
v_gene: TRBV21-1
d_gene: -
abundance: -
j_gene: TRBJ1-1

CDR3aa: CASASGGELFF
CDR3nt: TGTGCCAGCGCCTCAGGCGGGGAGCTGTTTTTT
v_gene: TRBV13
d_gene: -
abundance: -
j_gene: TRBJ2-2

CDR3aa: CSAYQDRGYTF
CDR3nt: TGCAGTGCTTATCAGGACAGAGGCTACACCTTC
v_gene: TRBV20-1
d_gene: -
abundance: -
j_gene: TRBJ1-2

CDR3aa: CASSLGQGATDTQYF
CDR3nt: TGTGCCAGCAGCTTGGGACAGGGGGCCACAGATACGCAGTATTTT
v_gene: TRBV7-3
d_gene: TRBD1
abundance: -
j_gene: TRBJ2-3